A selection of T cell receptor beta chains follows, all from one sample in a study of memory B cells and T cells in multiple sclerosis. Assay: immunoSEQ multiplex PCR; the TCRdb copy retains only in-frame clones and omits some. Seen here are fewer than 40,000 clones, about 84% observed once, and the top ten hold 2.7%. Antigens for these TCRs are unknown. Sequencing was carried out using PBMCs from blood kept in culture. The source is a human donor with multiple sclerosis. Both conserved end residues are part of each CDR3. Fields, in order: D gene, CDR3 length, J gene, clone size, V gene, CDR3 protein, CDR3 DNA. D genes are given only for firm matches. Clone size is given for some rows only: seen once, a few or many times, or a class if the clone is expanded.

TRBD1 | 15 | TRBJ2-1 | . | TRBV10-3 | CAISGRDSRGNEQFF | TGTGCCATCAGTGGCCGGGACAGCCGGGGCAATGAGCAGTTCTTC
. | 14 | TRBJ2-7 | few | TRBV19 | CASSYPGQIYEQYF | TGTGCCAGTAGTTACCCGGGACAAATCTACGAGCAGTACTTC
TRBD2 | 15 | TRBJ2-1 | . | TRBV6-1 | CASSRTSANHNEQFF | TGTGCCAGCAGTCGGACTAGCGCTAACCACAATGAGCAGTTCTTC
. | 15 | TRBJ2-1 | . | TRBV15 | CATSRGGAGHNEQFF | TGTGCCACCAGCAGGGGGGGGGCGGGGCACAATGAGCAGTTCTTC
TRBD2 | 14 | TRBJ2-3 | . | TRBV10-1 | CASRASGSADTQYF | TGCGCCAGCAGAGCTAGCGGGAGTGCGGATACGCAGTATTTT
TRBD2 | 17 | TRBJ2-3 | . | TRBV9 | CASSVSTSGRDTDTQYF | TGTGCCAGCAGCGTTTCGACTAGCGGGAGGGACACAGATACGCAGTATTTT
. | 20 | TRBJ2-6 | . | TRBV4-1 | CASSQEGRSGRGSGANVLTF | TGCGCCAGCAGCCAAGAAGGCCGTTCGGGGAGAGGCTCTGGGGCCAACGTCCTGACTTTC
TRBD2 | 10 | TRBJ2-5 | once | TRBV29-1 | CSVREETQYF | TGCAGCGTGCGGGAGGAGACCCAGTACTTC
TRBD1 | 16 | TRBJ2-7 | medium-sized | TRBV4-1 | CASSSTPGTGRWGQYF | TGCGCCAGCAGCTCAACACCCGGGACAGGGCGTTGGGGGCAGTACTTC
. | 12 | TRBJ2-3 | . | TRBV4-1 | CASSLVGDTQYF | TGCGCCAGCAGCCTAGTGGGAGATACGCAGTATTTT
. | 14 | TRBJ2-3 | . | TRBV11-2 | CASSRQGLSDTQYF | TGTGCCAGCAGCCGACAGGGACTTTCAGATACGCAGTATTTT
TRBD1 | 18 | TRBJ2-1 | . | TRBV10-1 | CASSAFKALRGPGGEQFF | TGCGCCAGCAGTGCATTCAAAGCCCTTAGGGGCCCAGGGGGTGAGCAGTTCTTC
. | 15 | TRBJ2-7 | . | TRBV30 | CAWSVSGKSSYEQYF | TGTGCCTGGAGTGTTTCGGGAAAATCATCCTACGAGCAGTACTTC
. | 13 | TRBJ1-1 | . | TRBV19 | CASSLRILNVAFF | TGTGCCAGTAGTCTGCGGATTCTCAACGTGGCTTTCTTT
. | 14 | TRBJ1-4 | . | TRBV7-9 | CASSSGFNNEKLFF | TGTGCCAGCAGCTCGGGGTTCAATAATGAAAAACTGTTTTTT
TRBD1 | 14 | TRBJ1-5 | . | TRBV27 | CASSLGKGGQPQHF | TGTGCCAGCAGTTTGGGAAAAGGGGGCCAGCCCCAGCATTTT
. | 12 | TRBJ2-7 | . | TRBV11-2 | CASSVSHYEQYF | TGTGCCAGCAGCGTCTCCCACTACGAGCAGTACTTC
. | 11 | TRBJ2-5 | . | TRBV20-1 | CSATLKETQYF | TGCAGTGCTACCCTTAAAGAGACCCAGTACTTC
. | 16 | TRBJ2-7 | . | TRBV5-1 | CASSLGFSLTGREQYF | TGCGCCAGCAGCTTGGGTTTCAGTTTAACAGGTCGGGAGCAGTACTTC
TRBD1 | 16 | TRBJ1-2 | . | TRBV6-5 | CASSSGPGTGSYGYTF | TGTGCCAGCAGTTCAGGTCCCGGGACAGGCTCCTATGGCTACACCTTC
. | 15 | TRBJ1-6 | . | TRBV25-1 | CASSELGRSPAPLHF | TGTGCCAGCAGTGAATTGGGCAGAAGCCCTGCACCCCTCCACTTT
TRBD1 | 15 | TRBJ1-4 | . | TRBV19 | CASSITGTGLQKLFF | TGTGCCAGTAGTATAACCGGGACAGGACTTCAAAAACTGTTTTTT
TRBD1 | 16 | TRBJ2-2 | . | TRBV19 | CASTYRGSSNTGELFF | TGTGCCAGTACATACAGGGGGTCCTCGAACACCGGGGAGCTGTTTTTT